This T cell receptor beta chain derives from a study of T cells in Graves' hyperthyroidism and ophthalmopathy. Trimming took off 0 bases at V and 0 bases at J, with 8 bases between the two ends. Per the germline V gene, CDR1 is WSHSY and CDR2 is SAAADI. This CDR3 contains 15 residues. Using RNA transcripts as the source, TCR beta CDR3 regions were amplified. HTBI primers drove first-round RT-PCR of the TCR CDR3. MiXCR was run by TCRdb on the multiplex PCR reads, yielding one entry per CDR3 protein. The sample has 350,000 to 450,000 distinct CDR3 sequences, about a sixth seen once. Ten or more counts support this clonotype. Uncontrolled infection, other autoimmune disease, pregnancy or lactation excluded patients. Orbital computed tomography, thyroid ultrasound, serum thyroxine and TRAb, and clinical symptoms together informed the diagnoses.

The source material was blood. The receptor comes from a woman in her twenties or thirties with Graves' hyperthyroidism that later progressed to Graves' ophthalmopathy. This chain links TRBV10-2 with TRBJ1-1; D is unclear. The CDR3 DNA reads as TGCGCCAGCAGTGAGTCGATCGGGTTGAACACTGAAGCTTTCTTT. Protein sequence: CASSESIGLNTEAFF.